The present entry profiles one T cell receptor (beta chain) with its context. Other nucleotide sequences from this sample produce the same CDR3. Only in-frame clones appear in the TCRdb table, and some are missing; sequencing was by immunoSEQ multiplex PCR. The repertoire holds about 360,000 clones, with 70% to 90% as singletons. The data originate from a study of blood T cell repertoires in COVID-19. Study-wide background: PBMCs, B-cell-depleted T cells, or T cells provided the cDNA or gDNA that made up the material.

Per germline, CDR1 LGHDT and CDR2 YNNKEL (reference sequence). The CDR3 sequence is 16 residues long. The ends lost 1 base at V and 1 base at J; junction bases unmatched: 2. The sequencing input was peripheral blood. V is TRBV3-1 (or the pseudogene TRBV3-2) and J is TRBJ2-3, with 10 bases fitting TRBD2. This receptor was identified in a human donor in a cohort sampled during active COVID-19. The CDR3 bases are TGTGCCAGCAGCCAAGGGCTAGCGGGGGGCACAGATACGCAGTATTTT. Its translation: CASSQGLAGGTDTQYF.